The next 13 T cell receptor beta chains were all read from a single sample in a study of graft-versus-host responses after intestinal transplantation. The table came from immunoSEQ multiplex PCR; TCRdb's copy has only in-frame clones and leaves some out. The sample yields about 8,200 clones, 30% to 35% seen once. Specimen: alloreactive CD4+ T cells from a mixed lymphocyte reaction culture, collected before intestinal transplant. Subset defined: CFSE-low proliferating T cells sorted from approximately six-day pre-transplant mixed lymphocyte reaction (GvH or HvG direction). These receptors all come from a human patient who received an intestinal transplant.

This clone was observed a few times. V usage is TRBV2 and J usage is TRBJ2-1, with D perhaps TRBD2 (6 bases). Trimming removed 5 bases from V and 7 bases from J, with 12 bases in between. Germline V gene lookup returns CDR1 SNHLY and CDR2 FYNNEI. The CDR3 runs to 13 residues. CDR3 loop: CASSMEGWNEQFF. The CDR3 DNA is TGTGCCAGCAGTATGGAGGGGTGGAATGAGCAGTTCTTC.

This clone has just a few counts. V is TRBV2 and J is TRBJ1-1; 11 bases are shared with TRBD1. V lost 4 bases to trimming and J lost 5 bases; unmatched junction nucleotides: 6. Germline CDR1 SNHLY, CDR2 FYNNEI. The CDR3 extends over 15 amino acids. Here the CDR3 DNA reads TGTGCCAGCAGTGCGGACAGGGGGCGAGGGACTGAAGCTTTCTTT. Encoded protein: CASSADRGRGTEAFF.

By share, this clone counts as medium-sized (0.01 to 0.1%). The V and J genes are TRBV5-1 and TRBJ2-5, with D possibly matching TRBD1 (6 bases). Trimming took off 1 base at V and 5 bases at J, with 12 bases between the two ends. The CDR3 length is 14 residues. Germline values: CDR1 SGHRS, CDR2 YFSETQ. CDR3 DNA: TGCGCCAGCAGCTTGACAGGGTCGGGGGAGACCCAGTACTTC. Translated: CASSLTGSGETQYF.

The chain carries TRBV10-2 and TRBJ2-2; D is possibly TRBD2 (7 bases). Germline values: CDR1 WSHSY, CDR2 SAAADI. With 5 bases removed from V and 5 bases from J, the gap between germline ends came to 21 bases. The CDR3 spans 17 residues. CDR3 sequence reads: CASSLLMGGRFTGELFF. In DNA form, the CDR3 reads TGCGCCAGCAGTCTTCTGATGGGGGGGCGCTTTACCGGGGAGCTGTTTTTT.

V usage is TRBV9 and J usage is TRBJ2-3; D is ambiguous. From germline, CDR1 is SGDLS and CDR2 YYNGEE. Trimming took 3 bases from V and 5 from J, leaving 13 bases between them. The CDR3 spans 14 residues. CDR3 sequence (DNA): TGTGCCAGCAGCGCCGACACTTTCGGAGATACGCAGTATTTT. Translating gives CASSADTFGDTQYF.

In its sample, this clone ranks as medium-sized. This chain links TRBV7-2 with TRBJ2-7; 11 nucleotides align to TRBD1. CDR1 is SGHTA, CDR2 FQGNSA, per germline. V shed 10 bases and J 6 bases; nucleotides not matched to a gene: 8. The CDR3 runs to 13 residues. The DNA for the CDR3 is TGTGCCATCCAGGACAGGGGGCCCCTCGAGCAGTACTTC. Protein: CAIQDRGPLEQYF.

This rearrangement joins TRBV7-9 to TRBJ2-1; 12 nucleotides align to TRBD1. The CDR3 spans 16 residues. Germline V CDR1 and CDR2: SEHNR, FQNEAQ (reference sequence). Germline trimming cut 1 base from V and 8 bases from J; bases unmatched to any gene: 6. The CDR3 region has the DNA TGTGCCAGCAGCTTAGAGGGGACAGGGGGCGGAGATGAGCAGTTCTTC. This codes for CASSLEGTGGGDEQFF.

The chain joins TRBV5-1 to TRBJ2-5; 7 bases fit TRBD1. CDR3 size: 13 residues. The junction had 3 bases not matched to a gene; V was cut back by 4 bases and J by 3 bases. Germline-derived CDR1 and CDR2 are SGHRS and YFSETQ. The CDR3 reads CASSHTGEETQYF. CDR3 DNA: TGCGCCAGCAGCCATACAGGGGAAGAGACCCAGTACTTC.

The chain uses TRBV6-1 and TRBJ1-1; possibly TRBD1 for D (5 bases). The length of the CDR3 is 15 residues. Germline assignment: CDR1 MNHNS and CDR2 SASEGT. V was cut by 2 bases and J by 5 bases, with 15 bases left in between. The CDR3 sequence is CASSEIDRPPTEAFF. CDR3 nucleotides: TGTGCCAGCAGTGAAATCGACAGACCCCCGACTGAAGCTTTCTTT.

This clone was observed a few times. The rearrangement uses TRBV5-4 and TRBJ1-3; D ambiguous. Germline V CDR1 and CDR2: SGHNT, YYREEE (reference sequence). CDR3 length equals 15 residues. Trimming took off 0 bases at V and 2 bases at J, with 9 bases between the two ends. In DNA form, the CDR3 reads TGTGCCAGCAGCTTGGGAGGTGTAACTGGAAACACCATATATTTT. Protein: CASSLGGVTGNTIYF.

The chain uses TRBV28 and TRBJ1-2, with a weak D call TRBD1 (5 bases). In germline, CDR1 is MDHEN, CDR2 SYDVKM. The CDR3 extends over 14 amino acids. V lost 4 bases and J 8 bases, leaving 17 bases between the germline ends. CDR3 sequence: CASSSSGTRRGYTF. CDR3 DNA sequence: TGTGCCAGCAGTTCTAGCGGGACCCGCCGCGGCTACACCTTC.

The rearrangement uses TRBV6-5 and TRBJ2-7; 7 bases agree with TRBD2. Unmatched junction bases numbered 4, after V lost 6 bases and J lost 2 bases. The CDR3 runs to 13 residues. The germline V gene encodes CDR1 MNHEY and CDR2 SVGAGI. The CDR3 DNA reads TGTGCCAGCAGCCTCGGGGGGACCTACGAGCAGTACTTC. This gives the protein CASSLGGTYEQYF.

This sequence joins TRBV29-1 and TRBJ2-7, with D possibly being TRBD1 (5 bases). This CDR3 has 13 amino acids. Trimming cost V 5 bases and J 2 bases, with 13 bases left between them. The germline V gene encodes CDR1 SQVTM and CDR2 ANQGSEA. The CDR3 region is CSVSQGRAYEQYF. DNA of the CDR3: TGCAGCGTTTCCCAGGGAAGAGCCTACGAGCAGTACTTC.